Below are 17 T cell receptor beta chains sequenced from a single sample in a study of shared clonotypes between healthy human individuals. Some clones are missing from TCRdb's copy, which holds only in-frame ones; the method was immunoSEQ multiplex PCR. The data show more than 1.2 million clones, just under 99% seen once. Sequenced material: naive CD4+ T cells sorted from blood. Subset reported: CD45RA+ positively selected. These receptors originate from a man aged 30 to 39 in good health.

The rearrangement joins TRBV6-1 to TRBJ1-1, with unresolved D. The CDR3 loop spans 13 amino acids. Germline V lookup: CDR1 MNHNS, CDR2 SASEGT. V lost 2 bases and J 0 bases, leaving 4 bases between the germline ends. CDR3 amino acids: CASSEPLNTEAFF. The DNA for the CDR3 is TGTGCCAGCAGTGAACCGTTGAACACTGAAGCTTTCTTT.

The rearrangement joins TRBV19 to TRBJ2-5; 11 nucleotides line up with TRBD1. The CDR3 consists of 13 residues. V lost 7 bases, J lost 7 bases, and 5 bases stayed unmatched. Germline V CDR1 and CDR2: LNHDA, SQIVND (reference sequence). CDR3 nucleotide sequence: TGTGCCAGTAAGGACAGGGGGCGGGGGACCCAGTACTTC. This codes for CASKDRGRGTQYF.

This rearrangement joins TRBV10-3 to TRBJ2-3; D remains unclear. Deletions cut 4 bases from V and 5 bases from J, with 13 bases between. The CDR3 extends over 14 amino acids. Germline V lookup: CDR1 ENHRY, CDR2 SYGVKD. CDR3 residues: CAISVKGKKDTQYF. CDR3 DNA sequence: TGTGCCATCAGTGTAAAGGGAAAAAAAGATACGCAGTATTTT.

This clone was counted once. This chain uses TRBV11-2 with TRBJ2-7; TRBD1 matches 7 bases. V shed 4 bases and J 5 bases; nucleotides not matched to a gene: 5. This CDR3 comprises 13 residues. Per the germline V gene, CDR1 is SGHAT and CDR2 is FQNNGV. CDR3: CASSSRGLDEQYF. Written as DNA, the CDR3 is TGTGCCAGCAGCTCCAGGGGGTTGGACGAGCAGTACTTC.

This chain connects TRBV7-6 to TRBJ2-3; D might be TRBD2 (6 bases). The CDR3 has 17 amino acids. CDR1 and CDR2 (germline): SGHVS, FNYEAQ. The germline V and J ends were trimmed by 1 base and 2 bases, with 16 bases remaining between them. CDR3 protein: CASSLGSGVPFTDTQYF. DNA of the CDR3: TGTGCCAGCAGCTTAGGGTCGGGGGTTCCTTTCACAGATACGCAGTATTTT.

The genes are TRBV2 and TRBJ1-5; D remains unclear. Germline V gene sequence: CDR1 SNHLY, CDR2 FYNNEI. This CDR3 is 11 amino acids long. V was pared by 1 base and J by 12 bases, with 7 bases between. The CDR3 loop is CASSEVEVQHF. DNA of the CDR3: TGTGCCAGCAGTGAAGTAGAGGTCCAGCATTTT.

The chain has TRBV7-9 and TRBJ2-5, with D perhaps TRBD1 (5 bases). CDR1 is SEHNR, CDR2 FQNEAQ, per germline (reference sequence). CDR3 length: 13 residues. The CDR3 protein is CAIGRDGQETQYF. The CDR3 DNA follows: TGTGCTATCGGCAGGGATGGGCAGGAGACCCAGTACTTC.

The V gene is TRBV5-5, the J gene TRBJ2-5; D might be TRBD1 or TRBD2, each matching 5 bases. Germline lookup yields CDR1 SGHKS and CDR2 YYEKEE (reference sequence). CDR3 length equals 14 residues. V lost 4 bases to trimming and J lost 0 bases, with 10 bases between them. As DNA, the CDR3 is TGTGCCAGCAGCAGGGGACCGAACCAAGAGACCCAGTACTTC. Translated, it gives CASSRGPNQETQYF.

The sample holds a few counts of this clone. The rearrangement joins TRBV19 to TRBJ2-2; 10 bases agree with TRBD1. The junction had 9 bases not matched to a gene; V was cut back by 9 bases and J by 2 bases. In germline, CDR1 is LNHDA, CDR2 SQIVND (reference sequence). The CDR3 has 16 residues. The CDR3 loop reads CASYRDRGYNTGELFF. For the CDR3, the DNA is TGTGCCAGCTACCGGGACAGGGGATATAACACCGGGGAGCTGTTTTTT.

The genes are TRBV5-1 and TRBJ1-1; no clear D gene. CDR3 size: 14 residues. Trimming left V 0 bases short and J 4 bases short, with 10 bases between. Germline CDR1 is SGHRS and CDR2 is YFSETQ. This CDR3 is CASSLDFGPTEAFF. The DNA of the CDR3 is TGCGCCAGCAGCTTGGACTTCGGGCCCACTGAAGCTTTCTTT.

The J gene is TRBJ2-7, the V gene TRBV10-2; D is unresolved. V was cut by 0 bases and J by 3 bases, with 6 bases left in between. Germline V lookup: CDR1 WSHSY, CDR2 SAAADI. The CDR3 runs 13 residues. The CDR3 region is CASSESPIYEQYF. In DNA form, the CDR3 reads TGCGCCAGCAGTGAGTCTCCTATCTACGAGCAGTACTTC.

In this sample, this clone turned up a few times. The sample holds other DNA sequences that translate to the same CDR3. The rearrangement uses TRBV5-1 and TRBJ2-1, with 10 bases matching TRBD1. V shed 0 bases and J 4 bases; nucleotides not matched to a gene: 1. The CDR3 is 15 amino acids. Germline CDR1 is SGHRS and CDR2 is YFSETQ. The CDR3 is CASSLGQGAYNEQFF. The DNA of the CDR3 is TGCGCCAGCAGCTTGGGACAGGGGGCTTACAATGAGCAGTTCTTC.

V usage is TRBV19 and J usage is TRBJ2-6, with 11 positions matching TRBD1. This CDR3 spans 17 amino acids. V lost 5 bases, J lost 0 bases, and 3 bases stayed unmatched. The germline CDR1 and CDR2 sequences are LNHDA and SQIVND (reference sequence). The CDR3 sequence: CASSGDRGDSGANVLTF. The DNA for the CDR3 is TGTGCCAGTAGTGGGGACAGGGGGGACTCTGGGGCCAACGTCCTGACTTTC.

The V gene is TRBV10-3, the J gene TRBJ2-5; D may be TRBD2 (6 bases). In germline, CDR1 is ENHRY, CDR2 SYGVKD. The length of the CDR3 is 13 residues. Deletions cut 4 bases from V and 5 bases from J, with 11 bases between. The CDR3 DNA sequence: TGTGCCATCAGTGCGGGGGAGGAGGAGACCCAGTACTTC. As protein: CAISAGEEETQYF.

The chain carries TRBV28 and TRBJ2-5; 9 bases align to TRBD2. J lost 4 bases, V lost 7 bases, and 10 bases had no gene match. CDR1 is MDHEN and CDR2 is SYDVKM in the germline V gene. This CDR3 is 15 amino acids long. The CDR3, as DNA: TGTGCCAGCACCATTAGCGGGAGAAAAGGAGAGACCCAGTACTTC. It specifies CASTISGRKGETQYF.

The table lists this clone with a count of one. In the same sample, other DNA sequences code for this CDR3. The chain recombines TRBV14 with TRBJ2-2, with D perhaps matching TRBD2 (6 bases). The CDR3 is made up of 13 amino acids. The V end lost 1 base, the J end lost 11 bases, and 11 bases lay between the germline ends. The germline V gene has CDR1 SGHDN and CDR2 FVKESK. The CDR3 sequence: CASSQVGSGELFF. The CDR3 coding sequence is TGTGCCAGCAGCCAAGTCGGGAGTGGCGAGCTGTTTTTT.

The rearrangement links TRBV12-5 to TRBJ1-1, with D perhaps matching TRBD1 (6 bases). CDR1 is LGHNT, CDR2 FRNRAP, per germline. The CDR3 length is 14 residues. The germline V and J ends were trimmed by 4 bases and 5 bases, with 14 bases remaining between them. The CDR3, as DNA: TGTGCTAGTGGTTCTCAGACAGGACGGACTGAAGCTTTCTTT. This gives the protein CASGSQTGRTEAFF.